This T cell receptor beta chain was identified during a study of blood T cell repertoires in COVID-19. Study background: From T cells, B-cell-depleted T cells, or PBMCs came the material, which was cDNA or gDNA.

Participants spanned ages 18 to 89 years and resided in around 25 US areas. The recovered donors of Cohort 3 showed two negative PCRs, clearance, or symptom resolution. The protocol was immunoSEQ multiplex PCR, while the TCRdb copy is restricted to in-frame clones and leaves out a portion. The table shows 320,000 or so clones, with more than 75% occurring only once. Germline trimming cut 3 bases from V and 8 bases from J; bases unmatched to any gene: 7. This CDR3 has 14 residues. Germline V gene lookup returns CDR1 MDHEN and CDR2 SYDVKM. The TCR originated in a woman aged 30 to 39 who had recovered from COVID-19. The V call is TRBV28, the J call TRBJ1-2; 9 bases agree with TRBD1. Source material: PBMCs or T cells enriched from blood (not recorded which). The CDR3 bases are TGTGCCAGCAGTTTTTTTACAGGGGGCAAGGGCTACACCTTC. Its translation: CASSFFTGGKGYTF.